The table lists the clone carrying this T cell receptor (beta chain) with a few counts. Per germline, CDR1 LGHDT and CDR2 YNNKEL (reference sequence). This CDR3 is built from 15 residues. V was clipped by 4 bases and J by 0 bases; unmatched bases: 5. These data belong to a study of blood T cell repertoires in COVID-19. Study in general: Specimens from acute and convalescent COVID-19 originated in the United States, Italy and Spain. PBMCs, B-cell-depleted T cells, or T cells were the source of the cDNA or gDNA that made up the material.

As processed by the authors: From reference gene primer amplification, estimates of nucleated cell counts were derived. This table comes from immunoSEQ multiplex PCR, and its TCRdb copy is limited to in-frame clones, with some not included. That table supplies the V and J calls and clone size; D and trimming were determined from the DNA. The repertoire has approximately 200,000 clones, about 88% of them found once; the top ten carry roughly 2.6%. The chain links TRBV3-1 (or the pseudogene TRBV3-2) to TRBJ2-7, with 8 bases identical to TRBD2. The source material was peripheral blood. This TCR came from a man aged 50 or older who had recovered from COVID-19. DNA for the CDR3: TGTGCCAGCAGCCTTCGTAGCGGGGCCTCCTACGAGCAGTACTTC. It encodes CASSLRSGASYEQYF.